Here is one TCR beta chain with its context. Isolated RNA was reverse transcribed into cDNA used as the sequencing template. The data were produced by immunoSEQ multiplex PCR, yet TCRdb's version contains in-frame clones alone and is incomplete. The sample has 7,500 to 10,000 clones, approximately 70% seen once. Peripheral blood and lesional scalp punch biopsies were taken from alopecia areata patients. Germline loops: CDR1 MNHEY, CDR2 SMNVEV (reference sequence). There are 16 residues in the CDR3. The germline V and J ends were trimmed by 4 bases and 4 bases, with 17 bases remaining between them. This record comes from a study of CD8+ T cells in alopecia areata.

This sequence originates from a human donor with alopecia areata. This chain joins TRBV27 and TRBJ1-5; tentative D call: TRBD1 (5 bases). The sequencing input was skin. The CDR3 protein is CASSSYSGFMNQPQHF. Written as DNA, the CDR3 is TGTGCCAGCAGTTCGTACTCAGGGTTTATGAATCAGCCCCAGCATTTT.